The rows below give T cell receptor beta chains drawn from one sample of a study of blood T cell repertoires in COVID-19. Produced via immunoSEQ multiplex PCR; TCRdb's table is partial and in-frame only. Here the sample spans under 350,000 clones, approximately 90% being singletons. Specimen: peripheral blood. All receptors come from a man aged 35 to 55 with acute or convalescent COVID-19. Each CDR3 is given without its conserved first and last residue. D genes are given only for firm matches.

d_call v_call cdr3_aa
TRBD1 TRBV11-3 ASTGQGNTGELF
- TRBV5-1 ASSLETGMNTEAF
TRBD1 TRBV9 ASTSRGQYGYT
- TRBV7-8 ASSLSGAEREQY
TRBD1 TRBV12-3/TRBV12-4 ASRRTGTYEQY
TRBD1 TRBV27 ASTTTGGRTGELF
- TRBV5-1 ASSSGTLTDTQY
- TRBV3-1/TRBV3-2 ASNLGGNTGELF
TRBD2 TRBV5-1 ASSWLTSGETGELF
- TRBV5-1 ASSLGALGNEQF
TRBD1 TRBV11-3 ASRRSLGQGANQPQH
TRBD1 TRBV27 ASSLGRGSINYGYT
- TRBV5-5 ASSLETSQY
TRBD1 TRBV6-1 ASSERVGTVNQPQH
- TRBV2 ASSRMGRGDYGYT
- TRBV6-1 ASSEARTYTEAF
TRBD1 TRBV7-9 ASISDRGDNTGELF
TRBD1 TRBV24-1 ATSDSRTGSYNEQF
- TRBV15 ATSNGYEQY
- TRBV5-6 ASSLGRGMNTEAF
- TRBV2 ASSRQWTLINTEAF
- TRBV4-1 ASSQDGVKSRDYGYT
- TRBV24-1 ATGEGGTYGYT
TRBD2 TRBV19 ASSISRLAGAWDEQF
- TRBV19 ASSIEWGRETDTQY
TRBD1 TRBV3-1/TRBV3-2 ASSPGQGAGYT
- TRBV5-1 ASSLEGISGANVLT
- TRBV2 ASTRSNQETQY
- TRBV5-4 ASSLVGAGNTIY
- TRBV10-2 ASSEWGGYQPQH
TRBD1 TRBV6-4 ASSAGTASTDTQY
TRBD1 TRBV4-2 ASSQKGTGESNQPQH
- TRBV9 ASSIQGTYNEQF
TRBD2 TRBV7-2 ASTSSGTSTDTQY
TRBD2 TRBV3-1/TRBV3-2 ASSQRGGLGSVTQY
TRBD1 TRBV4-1 ASSQDNAGRGNSPLH
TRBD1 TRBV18 ASSSNTGVTEAF
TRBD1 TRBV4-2 ASRVTGASTDTQY
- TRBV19 ASSMRGKAF
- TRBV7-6 ASSLGGEGYSGNTIY